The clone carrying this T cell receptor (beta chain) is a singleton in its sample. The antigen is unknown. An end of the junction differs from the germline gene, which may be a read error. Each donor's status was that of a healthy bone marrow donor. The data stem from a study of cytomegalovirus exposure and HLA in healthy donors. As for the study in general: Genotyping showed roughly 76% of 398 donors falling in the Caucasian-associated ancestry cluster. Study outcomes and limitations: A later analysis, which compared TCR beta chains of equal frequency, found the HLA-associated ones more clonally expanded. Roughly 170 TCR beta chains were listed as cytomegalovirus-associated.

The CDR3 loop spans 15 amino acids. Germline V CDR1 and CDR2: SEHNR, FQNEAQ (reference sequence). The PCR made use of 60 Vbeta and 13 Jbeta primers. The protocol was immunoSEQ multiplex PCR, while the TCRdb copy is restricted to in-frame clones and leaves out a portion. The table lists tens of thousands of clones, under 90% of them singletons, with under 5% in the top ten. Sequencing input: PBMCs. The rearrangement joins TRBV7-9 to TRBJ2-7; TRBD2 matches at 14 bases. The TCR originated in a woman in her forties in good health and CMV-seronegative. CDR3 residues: CSSSRPGLAGDEQYF. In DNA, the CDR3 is TGTTCCAGCAGTCGCCCGGGACTAGCGGGAGACGAGCAGTACTTC.